These 30 T cell receptor beta chains originate from one sample sequenced in a study of blood T cell repertoires in COVID-19 (dated by TCRdb to the early 2020s). Preparation of the library involved the immunoSEQ multiplex PCR assay. TCRdb re-hosts the immuneACCESS table, in-frame sequences only. Its copies lack some clones; in the studies checked, an unresolved V gene accounts for under half of them, and the cause for the rest is not known. This sample lists about 240,000 clones; over 65% were detected once. The ten largest clones capture 3.3% of the sample. Sequencing was performed on peripheral blood. The receptors originated from a woman older than 75 with acute or convalescent COVID-19.

This clone was observed a handful of times. V gene TRBV10-2 combines with J gene TRBJ2-7, with 14 positions matching TRBD2. The CDR3 covers 15 residues. CDR1 and CDR2 from the germline V gene are WSHSY and SAAADI. Losses at the gene ends were 6 bases for V and 3 bases for J; bases not matched to a gene: 4. The CDR3 bases are TGCGCCAGCAGGACTGGGACTAGCGGGAGCTACGAGCAGTACTTC. Encoded protein: CASRTGTSGSYEQYF.

V is TRBV10-1 and J is TRBJ1-6, with D perhaps matching TRBD1 (6 bases). Looked up from germline, CDR1 is WNHNN and CDR2 is SYGVQD (reference sequence). V lost 5 bases, J lost 7 bases, and 9 bases lay in between. The CDR3 has 13 amino acids. CDR3 residues: CASSTRGNSPLHF. The CDR3 coding sequence is TGCGCCAGCAGTACCAGGGGCAATTCACCCCTCCACTTT.

This clone was detected ten times or more. The chain carries TRBV14 and TRBJ1-1, with 8 bases that match TRBD1. The V gene's germline CDR1 is SGHDN and CDR2 FVKESK. This CDR3 is built from 16 residues. The V gene end was trimmed by 3 bases and the J gene end by 2 bases; junction bases not matched to a gene: 8. The CDR3 DNA reads TGTGCCAGCAGCCATTACTCCGGGACAGGAAACACTGAAGCTTTCTTT. It specifies CASSHYSGTGNTEAFF.

The chain is built from TRBV10-2 and TRBJ1-2, with D hard to call. Germline CDR1 reads WSHSY; CDR2 reads SAAADI. The ends were cut back, 0 bases at V and 4 bases at J, with 6 bases in the middle. The CDR3 is made up of 13 amino acids. The CDR3 region is CASSESRVYGYTF. DNA of the CDR3: TGCGCCAGCAGTGAGTCCCGAGTCTATGGCTACACCTTC.

The chain combines TRBV5-5 with TRBJ2-3; D is perhaps TRBD2 (6 bases). Trimming took 3 bases from V and 2 from J, leaving 10 bases between them. Germline CDR1 reads SGHKS; CDR2 reads YYEKEE (reference sequence). This CDR3 has 14 residues. The CDR3 DNA sequence: TGTGCCAGCAGCTGGAGGGAAAACACAGATACGCAGTATTTT. Translated, it gives CASSWRENTDTQYF.

This rearrangement joins TRBV7-2 to TRBJ2-1; D possibly corresponds to TRBD2 (5 bases). The V gene's germline CDR1 is SGHTA and CDR2 FQGNSA. Trimming pared 5 bases from V and 0 bases from J, leaving 11 bases between. This CDR3 contains 15 residues. The CDR3: CASSLEGSSYNEQFF. The CDR3 bases are TGTGCCAGCAGCCTTGAGGGAAGCTCCTACAATGAGCAGTTCTTC.

This chain uses TRBV6-2 or TRBV6-3 with TRBJ2-5, with 9 bases matching TRBD2. The junction had 8 bases not matched to a gene; V was cut back by 4 bases and J by 5 bases. Looked up from germline, CDR1 is MNHEY and CDR2 is SVGEGT. There are 15 residues in the CDR3. In nucleotides, the CDR3 is TGTGCCAGCAGTTTGGGCGGGGGGGCGTCGGAGACCCAGTACTTC. It translates to CASSLGGGASETQYF.

The rearrangement joins TRBV3-1 (or the pseudogene TRBV3-2) to TRBJ1-3, with a weak D call TRBD1 (5 bases). There are 16 residues in the CDR3. Germline V gene data show CDR1 as LGHDT and CDR2 as YNNKEL (reference sequence). Trimming took off 2 bases at V and 0 bases at J, with 11 bases between the two ends. Here the CDR3 DNA reads TGTGCCAGCAGCCAACTGACAGCGTTCTCTGGAAACACCATATATTTT. It yields the protein CASSQLTAFSGNTIYF.

The genes are TRBV5-1 and TRBJ1-1; the match to TRBD1 covers 8 bases. The CDR3 contains 14 residues. Germline V gives CDR1 SGHRS, CDR2 YFSETQ. With 4 bases clipped from V and 1 base from J, the junction kept 3 bases outside the gene matches. CDR3 DNA sequence: TGCGCCAGCAGCCCCGGGACAGGGAACACTGAAGCTTTCTTT. Translation gives CASSPGTGNTEAFF.

The V gene is TRBV4-3, the J gene TRBJ1-1; the match to TRBD1 covers 8 bases. The CDR3 sequence is 18 residues long. Germline V CDR1 and CDR2: LGHNA, YSLEER. Trimming cost V 0 bases and J 2 bases; bases outside gene matches: 11. The chain's CDR3 is CASSQDGGQGAGNTEAFF. The DNA for the CDR3 is TGCGCCAGCAGCCAAGATGGTGGTCAGGGGGCTGGTAACACTGAAGCTTTCTTT.

As to this clone: The sample has other DNA sequences that encode this CDR3 too. The rearrangement uses TRBV7-2 and TRBJ1-3; D is ambiguous. The CDR3 has 13 residues. Germline V gene lookup returns CDR1 SGHTA and CDR2 FQGNSA. V dropped 5 bases and J dropped 0 bases, with 5 bases sitting between them. The CDR3 sequence is CASSPGSGNTIYF. The CDR3 DNA is TGTGCCAGCAGCCCGGGCTCTGGAAACACCATATATTTT.

V is TRBV12-3 or TRBV12-4 and J is TRBJ1-2; a weak D match, TRBD1 (6 bases). Trimming removed 6 bases at V and 4 bases at J, with 12 bases between. CDR3 length: 13 amino acids. The CDR3 reads CASRPGRGYGYTF. DNA of the CDR3: TGTGCCAGCAGACCCGGCAGGGGCTATGGCTACACCTTC.

This clone has more than one count but fewer than ten. The chain uses TRBV19 and TRBJ1-6, with 9 positions matching TRBD1. CDR3 length: 14 amino acids. With V trimmed by 7 bases and J by 9 bases, 7 bases remained unmatched. Germline CDR1 LNHDA, CDR2 SQIVND (reference sequence). The CDR3 here is CASKFADRGSPLHF. The CDR3 bases are TGTGCCAGTAAGTTCGCGGACAGGGGTTCACCCCTCCACTTT.

This chain connects TRBV18 to TRBJ1-2; no reliable D call. Trimming took off 3 bases at V and 4 bases at J, with 12 bases between the two ends. This CDR3 has 14 amino acids. Germline assignment: CDR1 KGHSH and CDR2 LQKENI. Here the CDR3 DNA reads TGTGCCAGCTCACCGATACAGTCTATCTATGGCTACACCTTC. Encoded protein: CASSPIQSIYGYTF.

This clone has a handful of counts. The genes are TRBV6-5 and TRBJ1-3; a weak D match, TRBD1 (6 bases). From germline, CDR1 is MNHEY and CDR2 SVGAGI. Trimming stripped 6 bases from V and 0 bases from J, with 12 bases between. The CDR3 is 15 amino acids. The CDR3 DNA reads as TGTGCCAGCAGAGCAGGGGACCTCTCTGGAAACACCATATATTTT. It yields the protein CASRAGDLSGNTIYF.

Only a few counts were recorded for this clone. For the CDR3, the DNA is TGTGCCACCACCTTCAGGGGCTCCTATAATTCACCCCTCCACTTT. Translating it yields CATTFRGSYNSPLHF. This sequence joins TRBV19 and TRBJ1-6; D perhaps matches TRBD1 (6 bases). Trimming took off 10 bases at V and 0 bases at J, with 13 bases between the two ends. CDR3 length: 15 residues. Germline lookup yields CDR1 LNHDA and CDR2 SQIVND (reference sequence).

About this clone: Other nucleotide sequences from this sample produce the same CDR3. This sequence joins TRBV7-9 and TRBJ1-5; 7 positions match TRBD1. From germline, CDR1 is SEHNR and CDR2 FQNEAQ (reference sequence). This CDR3 comprises 15 residues. The V and J ends lost 3 bases and 4 bases, in that order; junction bases with no gene match: 6. The CDR3 reads CASSFGTGVNQPQHF. The CDR3 nucleotides are TGTGCCAGCAGCTTCGGTACAGGGGTAAATCAGCCCCAGCATTTT.

J is TRBJ1-1 and V is TRBV6-2 or TRBV6-3; possible D gene TRBD1, 5 bases. Germline V gene sequence: CDR1 MNHEY, CDR2 SVGEGT. The V gene lost 7 bases and the J gene lost 3 bases, with 18 bases spanning the gap. This CDR3 contains 15 residues. The CDR3 is CASTPGGVEDTEAFF. The CDR3 nucleotides are TGTGCCAGCACCCCGGGGGGGGTGGAGGACACTGAAGCTTTCTTT.

Only a few counts were recorded for this clone. The chain uses TRBV7-2 and TRBJ1-3, with TRBD1 matching over 11 bases. Trimming took 5 bases from V and 0 from J; bases not matched to a gene: 6. The CDR3 runs to 17 residues. Germline values: CDR1 SGHTA, CDR2 FQGNSA. CDR3 coding DNA: TGTGCCAGCAGCCCGGGACAGGGGGGTCGCTCTGGAAACACCATATATTTT. This encodes CASSPGQGGRSGNTIYF.

V is TRBV12-3 or TRBV12-4 and J is TRBJ2-7, with 10 bases fitting TRBD2. The CDR3 totals 13 residues. V shed 6 bases, J shed 7 bases, and the junction held 6 bases outside the gene matches. CDR3 nucleotide sequence: TGTGCCAGCAGCACGGGACTAGCGAGAGAGCAGTACTTC. This sequence encodes CASSTGLAREQYF.

The V call is TRBV11-2, the J call TRBJ2-7; TRBD2 is a possible D gene (5 bases). The V end lost 5 bases, the J end lost 3 bases, and 8 bases lay between the germline ends. CDR3 length: 12 residues. Germline V gene lookup returns CDR1 SGHAT and CDR2 FQNNGV. CDR3 region: CASSRGFYEQYF. CDR3 DNA sequence: TGTGCCAGCAGCCGCGGGTTCTACGAGCAGTACTTC.

The chain combines TRBV5-5 with TRBJ1-2, with TRBD1 matching 11 bases. Germline lookup yields CDR1 SGHKS and CDR2 YYEKEE (reference sequence). V was clipped by 4 bases and J by 7 bases; unmatched bases: 12. The CDR3 has 16 residues. The CDR3: CASSGFPGTGGTGYTF. The CDR3 bases are TGTGCCAGCAGCGGTTTTCCCGGGACAGGGGGGACTGGCTACACCTTC.

V is TRBV4-1 and J is TRBJ2-7; 16 bases are a match to TRBD2. CDR1 is MGHRA and CDR2 is YSYEKL in the germline V gene. CDR3 length: 19 amino acids. Trimming cost V 2 bases and J 0 bases; bases outside gene matches: 7. In nucleotides, the CDR3 is TGCGCCAGCAGCCAACCCTCGGGACTAGCGGGAGGGGGCTCCTACGAGCAGTACTTC. Protein: CASSQPSGLAGGGSYEQYF.

V usage is TRBV4-3 and J usage is TRBJ2-1; D might be TRBD2 (7 bases). This CDR3 is 16 amino acids long. Deletions cut 1 base from V and 2 bases from J, with 12 bases between. The germline V gene has CDR1 LGHNA and CDR2 YSLEER. DNA of the CDR3: TGCGCCAGCAGCCAAGCCGCGGGGGCGGCCTACAATGAGCAGTTCTTC. It specifies CASSQAAGAAYNEQFF.

This clone appeared a few times. J is TRBJ2-7 and V is TRBV19, with D tentatively TRBD1 (6 bases). The V end was cut by 6 bases, the J end by 0 bases, with 15 bases between. The CDR3 is 15 residues long. Germline assignment: CDR1 LNHDA and CDR2 SQIVND (reference sequence). CDR3 coding DNA: TGTGCCAGTAGCCCAGGGGACCTCAGCTCCTACGAGCAGTACTTC. Amino acids: CASSPGDLSSYEQYF.

The CDR3 DNA sequence: TGCAGCGTTGAAGATCGCTGGAGTACCGGGACTAGCGGAGGCGAGCAGTACTTC. Its protein is CSVEDRWSTGTSGGEQYF. The chain combines TRBV29-1 with TRBJ2-7; 11 nucleotides agree with TRBD2. Trimming took 0 bases from V and 6 from J; bases not matched to a gene: 16. This CDR3 is 18 amino acids long. Germline assignment: CDR1 SQVTM and CDR2 ANQGSEA.

The V gene is TRBV28, the J gene TRBJ2-5; 12 bases are a match to TRBD1. J was trimmed by 5 bases and V by 6 bases; bases with no gene match: 7. The CDR3 loop spans 15 amino acids. The V gene's germline CDR1 is MDHEN and CDR2 SYDVKM. CDR3 DNA sequence: TGTGCCAGCAGGGGGGACAGGGGGCGCGGGGAGACCCAGTACTTC. This codes for CASRGDRGRGETQYF.

The CDR3, as DNA: TGTGCCAGCAGCCACGGGGGGCACACAGATACGCAGTATTTT. This codes for CASSHGGHTDTQYF. The chain recombines TRBV7-2 with TRBJ2-3; D may be TRBD2 (7 bases). Deletions cut 5 bases from V and 2 bases from J, with 11 bases between. There are 14 residues in the CDR3. CDR1 and CDR2 from the germline V gene are SGHTA and FQGNSA. Full variable domain (rest looked up from reference TRBV7-2 and TRBJ2-3): GAGVSQSPSNKVTEKGKDVELRCDPISGHTALYWYRQSLGQGLEFLIYFQGNSAPDKSGLPSDRFSAERTGGSVSTLTIQRTQQEDSAVYLCASSHGGHTDTQYFGPGTRLTVL.

J is TRBJ1-1 and V is TRBV2; D is perhaps TRBD1 (6 bases). The germline CDR1 and CDR2 sequences are SNHLY and FYNNEI. The CDR3 runs to 12 residues. V lost 1 base to trimming and J lost 12 bases, with 12 bases between them. The CDR3 nucleotides read TGTGCCAGCAGTGAAGGAGACAGGAAGACTTTCTTT. This gives the protein CASSEGDRKTFF. Looking up the rest from reference TRBV2 and TRBJ1-1 gives the full variable domain: EPEVTQTPSHQVTQMGQEVILRCVPISNHLYFYWYRQILGQKVEFLVSFYNNEISEKSEIFDDQFSVERPDGSNFTLKIRSTKLEDSAMYFCASSEGDRKTFFGQGTRLTVV.

This clone was recorded a few times. The chain carries TRBV3-1 (or the pseudogene TRBV3-2) and TRBJ2-5; weak D call: TRBD1 (6 bases). The CDR3 is 15 residues long. Germline CDR1 reads LGHDT; CDR2 reads YNNKEL (reference sequence). The V end was cut by 1 base, the J end by 4 bases, with 13 bases between. CDR3 bases: TGTGCCAGCAGCCAAGGGCAGGGGTGGGGAGAGACCCAGTACTTC. Its protein is CASSQGQGWGETQYF.